This T cell receptor beta chain was sequenced in a study of shared clonotypes between healthy human individuals. This clone is a singleton in its sample. TCRdb's copy holds only in-frame clones and misses some; the assay was immunoSEQ multiplex PCR. This table holds a few hundred thousand clones, 70% to 85% found once. Sequenced: PBMCs. The clonotype originates from a woman aged 40 to 55 in good health. Some clones in this sample may be carry-over from other donors' samples.

The CDR3: CASSSPKGQGRNIQYF. The CDR3 DNA sequence: TGTGCCAGCAGTTCACCGAAAGGACAGGGTAGGAACATTCAGTACTTC. V and J are TRBV28 and TRBJ2-4, with TRBD1 identical over 8 bases. Germline V CDR1 and CDR2: MDHEN, SYDVKM. V dropped 4 bases and J dropped 7; count of bases not matched to a gene: 12. The CDR3 sequence is 16 residues long.